This entry is about one T cell receptor (beta chain). Its antigen is still unknown. No quality values exist for individual bases; no much larger clone is one base distant. What the time point label conveys for this sample: pre-sensitization, week 0. The treatment or condition label on this specimen signifies: therapeutic diphenylcyclopropenone sensitization with weekly scalp DPC. At each patch-test visit, blood was drawn before the patch test was applied. Patients were eligible if aged 18 to 70, diagnosed with alopecia and judged suitable for DPC therapy, and pregnant patients were excluded. Total RNA was isolated from unfractionated whole blood collected in Tempus Blood RNA tubes. This sample was taken from a study of human T cells and chemical hapten exposure (dated by TCRdb to the early 2020s). For the study in its entirety: For sensitization, 2% DPC in acetone was applied to a roughly 2 cm by roughly 2 cm area of upper inner arm skin. Patch testing was done on the upper back using Finn chambers containing 0.01% DPC, and results were scored after 6 days according to International Contact Dermatitis Research Group standards. Blood samples were taken from patients before sensitization (week 0) and then at 2, 6 and about 24 weeks after DPC sensitization. Twenty-nine alopecia patients gave blood for TCR sequencing at one to four time points (pre-sensitization, 2, 6 and 24 weeks). The study tracked peripheral blood TCR repertoire changes in vivo during primary and secondary sensitization to the hapten diphenylcyclopropenone (DPC) in alopecia patients. The libraries were sequenced as a pool, and the TCR yield per sample differed mostly because of small variations in library volumes within the pool. Most of the patients in the cohort were female, and the cohort covered alopecia areata with under or over 50% scalp involvement, alopecia totalis and alopecia universalis. Throughout the approximately 22-week study period, patients were also given weekly therapeutic DPC doses on the scalp. The study at large found these results: Significantly more large CDR3 similarity clusters were formed by expanded TCRs than by pre-sensitization or healthy control sets, consistent with antigen-driven responses. After repeated subsampling, changes were observed in the strength of the expansion versus patch-test correlation and in the threshold at which the correlation became significant. A positive correlation was found between the number of PT1 expanded TCRs and patch test score, with significance reached at thresholds 8, 16 and 32 but not 4. The number of TCRs above 1 in 1000 frequency did not change with DPC sensitization; there was no evidence of global repertoire structure alterations. Because all patients had alopecia, a presumed autoimmune disease, the immune response of the patients might differ from that of healthy individuals.

Including cysteine and phenylalanine, the CDR3 has 12 amino acids. The CDR3 DNA has 36 bases and is translated from base 1. The trim is 4 bases for V and 4 bases for J, with a gap of 5 bases between the germline ends. The germline V gene supplies CDR1 SGHAT and CDR2 FQNNGV. Library preparation was by RACE. The sample was run on a NextSeq 500. During library preparation, unique molecular identifiers were attached to individual cDNA molecules so that TCRs could be counted quantitatively and reproducibly. For every blood RNA sample, sequencing covered both the TCR alpha and TCR beta chains. For the original study's pipeline: Samples had a median of 95,638 TCRs, with a range from about 20,000 to 690,600. V, J and CDR3 annotation of the TCR reads was carried out using the Decombinator software suite. For the PS versus PT1 abundance plots, all samples were subsampled to the same number of TCRs (28,000). TCRs were defined as expanded if absent before sensitization and observed at least eight times at the 2-week time point. TCRdb redid the processing of the public reads, applying fastp at Q25 and MiXCR, and retained in-frame beta chains. Each CDR3 protein gets just one entry, which takes the most common genes and DNA from the rows behind it. TCRdb's processing, not the authors' own work, is the source of the V and J calls. In this sample the table shows around 180,000 distinct CDR3 sequences, roughly 30% of which occur a single time. 2.5% to 3.5% of the sample is taken by the ten largest.

This chain joins TRBV11-2 to TRBJ2-1; the D gene is unclear. This sample comprised whole blood, obtained in connection with sensitization to the hapten diphenylcyclopropenone (DPC). The TCR originated in a young woman with alopecia areata. Some clones in this sample may be carry-over from other donors' samples. At the DNA level, the sequence is TGTGCCAGCAGCTCCAAATACAATGAGCAGTTCTTC. Translation gives CASSSKYNEQFF.